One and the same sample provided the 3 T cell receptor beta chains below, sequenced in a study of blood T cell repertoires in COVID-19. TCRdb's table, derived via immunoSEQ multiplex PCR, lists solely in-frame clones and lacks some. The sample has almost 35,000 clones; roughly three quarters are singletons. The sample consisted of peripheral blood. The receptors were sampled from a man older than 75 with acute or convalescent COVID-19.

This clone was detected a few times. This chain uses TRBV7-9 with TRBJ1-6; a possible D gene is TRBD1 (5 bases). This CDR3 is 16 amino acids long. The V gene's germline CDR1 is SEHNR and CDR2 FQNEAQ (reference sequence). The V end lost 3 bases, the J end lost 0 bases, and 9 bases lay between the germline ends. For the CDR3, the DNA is TGTGCCAGCAGCTTGCAGGGAAGCTCCTATAATTCACCCCTCCACTTT. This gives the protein CASSLQGSSYNSPLHF.

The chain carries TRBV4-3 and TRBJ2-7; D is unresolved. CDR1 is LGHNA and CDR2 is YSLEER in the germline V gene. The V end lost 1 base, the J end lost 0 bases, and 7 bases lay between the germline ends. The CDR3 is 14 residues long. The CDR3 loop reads CASSQAPSSYEQYF. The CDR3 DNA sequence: TGCGCCAGCAGCCAAGCTCCCAGCTCCTACGAGCAGTACTTC.

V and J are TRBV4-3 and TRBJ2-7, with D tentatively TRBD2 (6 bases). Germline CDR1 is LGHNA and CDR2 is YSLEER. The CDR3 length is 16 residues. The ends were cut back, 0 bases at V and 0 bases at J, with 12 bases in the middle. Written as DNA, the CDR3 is TGCGCCAGCAGCCAAGATCTGGGACTTCGCTCCTACGAGCAGTACTTC. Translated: CASSQDLGLRSYEQYF.